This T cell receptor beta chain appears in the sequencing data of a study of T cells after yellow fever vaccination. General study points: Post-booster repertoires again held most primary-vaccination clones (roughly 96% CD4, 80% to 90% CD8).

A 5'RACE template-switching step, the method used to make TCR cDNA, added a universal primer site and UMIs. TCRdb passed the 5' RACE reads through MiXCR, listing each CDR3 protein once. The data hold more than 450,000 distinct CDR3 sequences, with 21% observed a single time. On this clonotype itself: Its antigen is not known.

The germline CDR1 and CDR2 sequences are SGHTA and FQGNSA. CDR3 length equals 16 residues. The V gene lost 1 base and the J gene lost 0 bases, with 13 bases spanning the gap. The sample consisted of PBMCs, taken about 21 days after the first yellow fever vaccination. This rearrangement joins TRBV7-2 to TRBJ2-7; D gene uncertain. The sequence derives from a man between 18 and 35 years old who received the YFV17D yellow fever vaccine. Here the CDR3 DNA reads TGTGCCAGCAGCTTAGTGGGCTGGGGAAGCTCCTACGAGCAGTACGTC. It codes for CASSLVGWGSSYEQYV.